This TCR beta chain came from a study of memory CD4+ T cells and cytomegalovirus serostatus. Findings of the study overall: Of under 200 reported CMV TCRbeta sequences, 55 to 80 were found in memory CD4+ repertoires. Median bootstrapped AUC for CMV status was just under 0.97 originally, 0.85 to 0.92 US-trained. The CMV-associated TCR signature appears largely within the CD4+ memory repertoire.

The sort gate was single viable CD3+CD4+CD8-CD45RO+ cells for memory CD4+ T cells. Total CD4+ T cells were enriched by CD4 positive selection. Per germline, CDR1 SGHTA and CDR2 FQGNSA. Trimming stripped 1 base from V and 13 bases from J, with 17 bases between. This CDR3 is 14 amino acids long. Assay: immunoSEQ multiplex PCR; the TCRdb copy retains only in-frame clones and omits some. The table shows over 45,000 clones, with roughly 82% occurring only once. Comments on this clone: Its antigen remains unidentified.

The chain couples TRBV7-2 to TRBJ1-5; maybe TRBD1 (5 bases). The TCR sequence derives from an adult in good health and CMV-seronegative. The sequenced sample consisted of memory CD4+ T cells from blood. DNA for the CDR3: TGTGCCAGCAGCTTAGAAGGGGCACGATCGGAACAGCATTTT. Protein product: CASSLEGARSEQHF.